This TCR beta chain was recovered during a study of TIL therapy for anti-PD-1-resistant metastatic lung cancer. Study information: Most patients had lung adenocarcinoma. General study findings and limits: This highly selected cohort may not generalize to typical lung cancer patients.

The CDR3 extends over 14 amino acids. CDR1 SEHNR and CDR2 FQNEAQ come from the germline V gene (reference sequence). Between the trimmed V and J ends, which lost 5 bases and 2 bases, there was a span of 12 bases. This was the immunoSEQ v3 assay. Sequenced by immunoSEQ multiplex PCR; TCRdb stores in-frame clones only, minus some. The table has just under 60,000 clones, less than 75% seen once. Time point given: pre-treatment sample, taken before nivolumab and TIL therapy. Patients were adults with stage 4 NSCLC. To note about this clone: Its antigen is undetermined.

The specimen was blood, collected at baseline. This chain connects TRBV7-9 to TRBJ2-5; D is tentatively TRBD1 or TRBD2 (6 bases each). This clonotype originated in a person aged 25-85 years with non-small cell lung cancer. CDR3 sequence (DNA): TGTGCCAGCAGCCCCCGGGGGCCTCAAGAGACCCAGTACTTC. Its translation is CASSPRGPQETQYF. The entire variable domain, with the rest obtained from reference TRBV7-9 and TRBJ2-5, is as follows: DTGVSQNPRHKITKRGQNVTFRCDPISEHNRLYWYRQTLGQGPEFLTYFQNEAQLEKSRLLSDRFSAERPKGSFSTLEIQRTEQGDSAMYLCASSPRGPQETQYFGPGTRLLVL.